This entry lists 21 T cell receptor beta chains sequenced from one sample in a study of blood T cell repertoires in COVID-19. Measured with immunoSEQ multiplex PCR; TCRdb has only the in-frame clones, and not every one. Of approximately 480,000 clones in the sample, approximately 86% are singletons; the top ten hold around 0.7%. Sequenced material: PBMCs or T cells enriched from blood (not recorded which). These receptors were obtained from a woman younger than 35 who had recovered from COVID-19.

In regard to this clone: This sample also contains other DNA sequences that code for the same CDR3. V is TRBV5-1 and J is TRBJ2-1; 8 nucleotides agree with TRBD2. The V segment lost 0 bases and the J segment 2 bases; nucleotides outside the gene matches: 1. The CDR3 length is 15 residues. Germline assignment: CDR1 SGHRS and CDR2 YFSETQ. CDR3 amino acids: CASSLVGGAYNEQFF. CDR3 nucleotides: TGCGCCAGCAGCTTGGTCGGGGGGGCCTACAATGAGCAGTTCTTC.

The V call is TRBV7-9, the J call TRBJ2-1; no reliable D call. With 4 bases removed from V and 7 bases from J, the gap between germline ends came to 11 bases. The CDR3 is 13 residues long. CDR1 and CDR2 (germline): SEHNR, FQNEAQ (reference sequence). CDR3 sequence (DNA): TGTGCCAGCAGCTCCGAACTAACTAATGAGCAGTTCTTC. Protein product: CASSSELTNEQFF. Together with reference TRBV7-9 and TRBJ2-1, the CDR3 gives the full variable domain: DTGVSQNPRHKITKRGQNVTFRCDPISEHNRLYWYRQTLGQGPEFLTYFQNEAQLEKSRLLSDRFSAERPKGSFSTLEIQRTEQGDSAMYLCASSSELTNEQFFGPGTRLTVL.

The chain has TRBV7-2 and TRBJ1-1, with no clear D. Trimming took 1 base from V and 0 from J, leaving 9 bases between them. This CDR3 has 15 residues. Germline loops: CDR1 SGHTA, CDR2 FQGNSA. The CDR3 loop is CASSLVTVMNTEAFF. CDR3 nucleotide sequence: TGTGCCAGCAGCTTAGTAACAGTCATGAACACTGAAGCTTTCTTT.

The chain joins TRBV5-1 to TRBJ2-7, with D tentatively TRBD1 (7 bases). Germline loops: CDR1 SGHRS, CDR2 YFSETQ. The ends were cut back, 4 bases at V and 7 bases at J, with 15 bases in the middle. This CDR3 comprises 13 residues. The CDR3 sequence: CASSLSTGREQYF. The CDR3 coding sequence is TGCGCCAGCAGCCTATCGACAGGGAGGGAGCAGTACTTC.

V gene TRBV2 combines with J gene TRBJ2-1, with TRBD2 as a possible D gene (5 bases). Germline CDR1 is SNHLY and CDR2 is FYNNEI. This CDR3 comprises 13 residues. V lost 6 bases and J 9 bases, leaving 15 bases between the germline ends. CDR3 protein: CASSLDGEGEQFF. The CDR3 DNA reads TGTGCCAGCAGCCTCGACGGGGAAGGTGAGCAGTTCTTC. Looking up the rest from reference TRBV2 and TRBJ2-1 gives the full variable domain: EPEVTQTPSHQVTQMGQEVILRCVPISNHLYFYWYRQILGQKVEFLVSFYNNEISEKSEIFDDQFSVERPDGSNFTLKIRSTKLEDSAMYFCASSLDGEGEQFFGPGTRLTVL.

The J gene is TRBJ2-1, the V gene TRBV5-1; 8 nucleotides align to TRBD1. The V gene's germline CDR1 is SGHRS and CDR2 YFSETQ. The CDR3 runs to 15 residues. V gave up 3 bases and J gave up 3 bases; unmatched junction bases: 5. The CDR3 protein is CASSSDREGYNEQFF. CDR3 bases: TGCGCCAGCAGCTCGGACAGGGAAGGCTACAATGAGCAGTTCTTC.

As for this clone: The germline gene is not matched at one end of the junction; a read error may be the cause. The V gene is TRBV6-1, the J gene TRBJ1-2; the D is unclear. This CDR3 comprises 12 residues. Germline CDR1 and CDR2: MNHNS and SASEGT. The CDR3 DNA is TGTGCCAGCAGGGAAGGCGGGATTGGGGACACCTTC. It specifies CASREGGIGDTF.

The chain combines TRBV13 with TRBJ1-3; a weak D match, TRBD1 (6 bases). Germline-derived CDR1 and CDR2 are PRHDT and FYEKMQ (reference sequence). The CDR3 extends over 15 amino acids. Trimming shortened V by 4 bases and J by 4 bases, and 14 bases separated the two germline ends. CDR3 sequence (DNA): TGTGCCAGCAGCTCGGACAGTAACCCCGGAAACACCATATATTTT. Translation gives CASSSDSNPGNTIYF.

The chain uses TRBV7-3 and TRBJ2-1; 13 bases map to TRBD2. Per the germline V gene, CDR1 is SGHTA and CDR2 is FQGTGA. The trim removed 5 bases at V and 7 bases at J, leaving 8 bases unmatched. The CDR3 covers 16 residues. The CDR3 nucleotides are TGTGCCAGCAGCGCCCTAGGACTAGCGGGGGATAATGAGCAGTTCTTC. Translating gives CASSALGLAGDNEQFF.

This chain uses TRBV3-1 (or the pseudogene TRBV3-2) with TRBJ2-5, with D perhaps matching TRBD1 (6 bases). V gave up 4 bases and J gave up 1 base, with 13 bases separating them. CDR1 and CDR2 (germline): LGHDT, YNNKEL (reference sequence). The CDR3 sequence is 15 residues long. The chain's CDR3 is CASSPTGDIQETQYF. CDR3 bases: TGTGCCAGCAGCCCAACCGGGGACATCCAAGAGACCCAGTACTTC.

Of note for this clone: Germline is not matched at one junction end, which may reflect a read error. The chain recombines TRBV3-1 (or the pseudogene TRBV3-2) with TRBJ1-5; D not certain. The CDR3 sequence is 14 residues long. Germline lookup yields CDR1 LGHDT and CDR2 YNNKEL (reference sequence). CDR3 sequence (DNA): TGTGCCAGCAGCGTATACGGGAGCAGTCAGCCCCAGCATTTT. As protein: CASSVYGSSQPQHF.

V and J are TRBV5-5 and TRBJ2-2; D might be TRBD1 (5 bases). The V end lost 4 bases, the J end lost 2 bases, and 12 bases lay between the germline ends. Per germline, CDR1 SGHKS and CDR2 YYEKEE (reference sequence). The CDR3 loop spans 15 amino acids. CDR3 region: CASSTLTVNTGELFF. The CDR3 region has the DNA TGTGCCAGCAGCACCCTGACAGTAAACACCGGGGAGCTGTTTTTT.

The gene calls are TRBV15 and TRBJ1-6; D is ambiguous. CDR1 and CDR2 (germline): LNHNV, YYDKDF (reference sequence). CDR3 length: 13 residues. The V end was cut by 0 bases, the J end by 12 bases, with 9 bases between. Here the CDR3 DNA reads TGTGCCACCAGCAGAGATTTCGAGGAACCCCTCCACTTT. Protein: CATSRDFEEPLHF.

This sequence joins TRBV6-6 and TRBJ1-5; D gene ambiguous. The CDR3 loop spans 16 amino acids. Per germline, CDR1 MNHNY and CDR2 SVGAGI (reference sequence). V gave up 2 bases and J gave up 2 bases, with 13 bases separating them. The CDR3: CASSYPLRDGNQPQHF. The CDR3 DNA is TGTGCCAGCAGTTACCCCCTGAGGGATGGCAATCAGCCCCAGCATTTT.

About this clone: In the same sample, other DNA sequences code for this CDR3. The V call is TRBV7-6, the J call TRBJ2-7; D remains ambiguous. V was pared by 3 bases and J by 7 bases, with 13 bases between. The length of the CDR3 is 13 residues. CDR1 is SGHVS, CDR2 FNYEAQ, per germline. CDR3 bases: TGTGCCAGCAGCTTGGTCCCAGTCGATGAGCAGTACTTC. This encodes CASSLVPVDEQYF.

The V and J genes are TRBV4-1 and TRBJ2-5; D uncertain. Germline V gene data show CDR1 as MGHRA and CDR2 as YSYEKL. V lost 1 base and J 5 bases, leaving 8 bases between the germline ends. This CDR3 contains 13 residues. The CDR3 nucleotides are TGCGCCAGCAGCCAAGCTTATCCTGAGACCCAGTACTTC. It encodes CASSQAYPETQYF.

The CDR3 sequence is CASSIAGTRDNEQFF. CDR3 bases: TGTGCCAGTAGTATAGCCGGGACAAGGGACAATGAGCAGTTCTTC. This chain links TRBV19 with TRBJ2-1, with D tentatively TRBD1 (6 bases). The CDR3 covers 15 residues. Germline lookup yields CDR1 LNHDA and CDR2 SQIVND (reference sequence). Trimming took off 1 base at V and 5 bases at J, with 12 bases between the two ends.

This sequence joins TRBV4-1 and TRBJ2-7; 7 bases agree with TRBD2. The ends lost 4 bases at V and 4 bases at J; junction bases unmatched: 28. CDR3 length equals 21 residues. Germline V gene data show CDR1 as MGHRA and CDR2 as YSYEKL. Here the CDR3 DNA reads TGCGCCAGCAGCCCGGCAACACTAACCAGTAGCAACCGGGGAGGGCTATACGAGCAGTACTTC. Translation gives CASSPATLTSSNRGGLYEQYF.

The chain employs TRBV7-8 and TRBJ1-1; TRBD1 matches at 8 bases. Germline CDR1 SGHVS, CDR2 FQNEAQ. After removal of 6 bases from V and 1 base from J, the junction contained 7 bases not matched to a gene. The CDR3 extends over 15 amino acids. The CDR3 reads CASSLTGVANTEAFF. As DNA, the CDR3 is TGTGCCAGCAGTTTGACAGGGGTGGCGAACACTGAAGCTTTCTTT.

The chain links TRBV7-2 to TRBJ2-2, with D possibly being TRBD2 (6 bases). V lost 3 bases to trimming and J lost 4 bases, with 12 bases between them. Germline V lookup: CDR1 SGHTA, CDR2 FQGNSA. This CDR3 has 15 residues. Here the CDR3 DNA reads TGTGCCAGCAGCTTCACTAGCTTAAGCACCGGGGAGCTGTTTTTT. It specifies CASSFTSLSTGELFF. Drawing the rest from reference TRBV7-2 and TRBJ2-2, the complete variable domain is GAGVSQSPSNKVTEKGKDVELRCDPISGHTALYWYRQSLGQGLEFLIYFQGNSAPDKSGLPSDRFSAERTGGSVSTLTIQRTQQEDSAVYLCASSFTSLSTGELFFGEGSRLTVL.

The chain combines TRBV2 with TRBJ2-5; a possible D gene is TRBD2 (5 bases). CDR1 and CDR2 from the germline V gene are SNHLY and FYNNEI. The CDR3 runs to 14 residues. With 6 bases removed from V and 5 bases from J, the gap between germline ends came to 16 bases. CDR3 coding DNA: TGTGCCAGCAGGGACCAGGAGGTTTGGGAGACCCAGTACTTC. Its protein is CASRDQEVWETQYF.